Only a few counts were recorded for the clone carrying this TCR beta chain. These data belong to a study of type 1 regulatory T cells. Study context: This in vitro CD4 product, T-allo10, is enriched for Tr1 cells and alloantigen-specific.

Trimming stripped 0 bases from V and 2 bases from J, with 12 bases between. Germline V gene sequence: CDR1 SGHNT, CDR2 YYREEE (reference sequence). The CDR3 has 16 residues. TCRdb redid the calling of the reads with MiXCR, one entry per CDR3 protein. The table shows 90,000 to 100,000 distinct CDR3 sequences, with 31% occurring only once. The sample comprised CD4+ T cells, either the whole sample or a sorted fraction (not recorded which). The J gene is TRBJ2-1, the V gene TRBV5-4, with D possibly TRBD2 on 7 matching bases. This receptor was taken from a human donor in good health. CDR3 sequence (DNA): TGTGCCAGCAGCTTGGGGGTCGGGGGGCCCTACAATGAGCAGTTCTTC. Amino acids: CASSLGVGGPYNEQFF.